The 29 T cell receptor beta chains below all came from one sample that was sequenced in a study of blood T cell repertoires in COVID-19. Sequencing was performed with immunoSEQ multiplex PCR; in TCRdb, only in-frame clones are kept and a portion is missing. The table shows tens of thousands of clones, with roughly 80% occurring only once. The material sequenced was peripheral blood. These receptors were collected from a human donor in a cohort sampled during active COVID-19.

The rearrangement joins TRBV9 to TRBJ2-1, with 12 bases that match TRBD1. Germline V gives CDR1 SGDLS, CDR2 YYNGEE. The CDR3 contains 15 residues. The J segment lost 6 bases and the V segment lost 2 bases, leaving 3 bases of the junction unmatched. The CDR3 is CASSVRDRGLNEQFF. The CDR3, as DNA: TGTGCCAGCAGCGTCCGGGACAGGGGGCTCAATGAGCAGTTCTTC.

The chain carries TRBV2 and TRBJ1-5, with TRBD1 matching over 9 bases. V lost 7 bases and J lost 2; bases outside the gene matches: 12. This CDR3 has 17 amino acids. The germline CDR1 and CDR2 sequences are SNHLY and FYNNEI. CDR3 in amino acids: CASKPGQGGSGNQPQHF. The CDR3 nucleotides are TGTGCCAGCAAACCGGGACAGGGAGGTTCGGGCAATCAGCCCCAGCATTTT.

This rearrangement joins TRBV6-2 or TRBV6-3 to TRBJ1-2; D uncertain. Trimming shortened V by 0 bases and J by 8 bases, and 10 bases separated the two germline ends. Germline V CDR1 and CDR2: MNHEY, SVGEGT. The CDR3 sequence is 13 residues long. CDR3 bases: TGTGCCAGCAGTTACTCGGCGGAAGGAGGCTACACCTTC. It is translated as CASSYSAEGGYTF.

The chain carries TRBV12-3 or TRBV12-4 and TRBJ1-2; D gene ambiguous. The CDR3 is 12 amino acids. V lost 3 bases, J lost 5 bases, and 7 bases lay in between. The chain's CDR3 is CASSLVTYGYTF. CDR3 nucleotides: TGTGCCAGCAGTTTGGTGACATATGGCTACACCTTC.

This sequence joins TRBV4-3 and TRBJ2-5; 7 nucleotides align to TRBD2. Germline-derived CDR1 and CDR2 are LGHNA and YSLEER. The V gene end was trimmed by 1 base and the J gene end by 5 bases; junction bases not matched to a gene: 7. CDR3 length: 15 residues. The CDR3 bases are TGCGCCAGCAGCCAAGGAGGCGAGGGAGGGGAGACCCAGTACTTC. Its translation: CASSQGGEGGETQYF.

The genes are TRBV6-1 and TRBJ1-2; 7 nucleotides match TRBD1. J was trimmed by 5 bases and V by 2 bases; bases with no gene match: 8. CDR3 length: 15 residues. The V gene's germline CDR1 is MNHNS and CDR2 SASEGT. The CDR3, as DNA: TGTGCCAGCAGTGAACGGACAGGAGACGCTTATGGCTACACCTTC. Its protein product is CASSERTGDAYGYTF.

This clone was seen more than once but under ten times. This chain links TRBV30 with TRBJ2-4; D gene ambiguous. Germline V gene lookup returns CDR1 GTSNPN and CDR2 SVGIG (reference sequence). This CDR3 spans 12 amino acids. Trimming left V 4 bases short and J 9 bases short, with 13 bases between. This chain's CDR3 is CAWTEPPGIQYF. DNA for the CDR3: TGTGCCTGGACCGAGCCCCCGGGCATTCAGTACTTC.

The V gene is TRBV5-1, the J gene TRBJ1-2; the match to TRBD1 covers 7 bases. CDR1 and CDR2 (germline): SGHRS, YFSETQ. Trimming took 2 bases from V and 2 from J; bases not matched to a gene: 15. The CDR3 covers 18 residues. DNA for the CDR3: TGCGCCAGCAGCTTTCACCCCTTCGGGACAGAGACGAACTATGGCTACACCTTC. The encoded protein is CASSFHPFGTETNYGYTF.

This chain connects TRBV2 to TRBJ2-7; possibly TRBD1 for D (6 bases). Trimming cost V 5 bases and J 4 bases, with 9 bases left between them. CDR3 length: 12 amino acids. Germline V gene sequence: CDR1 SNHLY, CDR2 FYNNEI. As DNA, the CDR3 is TGTGCCAGCAGTCCACAGGGTTACGAGCAGTACTTC. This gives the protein CASSPQGYEQYF.

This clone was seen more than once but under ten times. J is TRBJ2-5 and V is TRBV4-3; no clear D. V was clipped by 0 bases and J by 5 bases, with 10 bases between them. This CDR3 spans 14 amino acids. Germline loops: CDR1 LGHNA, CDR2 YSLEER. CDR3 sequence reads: CASSQDRLRETQYF. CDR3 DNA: TGCGCCAGCAGCCAAGACCGCCTTCGGGAGACCCAGTACTTC.

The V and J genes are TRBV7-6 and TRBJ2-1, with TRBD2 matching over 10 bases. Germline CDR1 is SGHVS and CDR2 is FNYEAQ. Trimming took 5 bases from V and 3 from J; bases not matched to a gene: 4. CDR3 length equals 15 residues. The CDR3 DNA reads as TGTGCCAGCAGCCGTAGCGGGGGGCGCTACAATGAGCAGTTCTTC. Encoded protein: CASSRSGGRYNEQFF. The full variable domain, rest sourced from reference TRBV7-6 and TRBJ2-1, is GAGVSQSPRYKVTKRGQDVALRCDPISGHVSLYWYRQALGQGPEFLTYFNYEAQQDKSGLPNDRFSAERPEGSISTLTIQRTEQRDSAMYRCASSRSGGRYNEQFFGPGTRLTVL.

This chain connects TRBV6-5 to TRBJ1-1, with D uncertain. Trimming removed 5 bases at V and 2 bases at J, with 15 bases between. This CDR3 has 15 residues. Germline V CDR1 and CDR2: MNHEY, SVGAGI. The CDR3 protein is CASSLLPTGNTEAFF. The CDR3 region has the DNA TGTGCCAGCAGTCTACTACCCACCGGAAACACTGAAGCTTTCTTT.

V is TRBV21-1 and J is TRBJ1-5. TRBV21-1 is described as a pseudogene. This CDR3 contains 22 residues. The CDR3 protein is CASSKVGGKNPVGLYSNQPQHF. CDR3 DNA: TGTGCCAGCAGCAAAGTGGGAGGGAAAAACCCGGTAGGGTTATATAGCAATCAGCCCCAGCATTTT.

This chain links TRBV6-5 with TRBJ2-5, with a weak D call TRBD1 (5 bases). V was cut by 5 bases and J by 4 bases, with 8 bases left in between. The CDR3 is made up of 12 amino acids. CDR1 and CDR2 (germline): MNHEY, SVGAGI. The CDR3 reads CASSPGSETQYF. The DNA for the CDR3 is TGTGCCAGCAGTCCAGGGTCAGAGACCCAGTACTTC.

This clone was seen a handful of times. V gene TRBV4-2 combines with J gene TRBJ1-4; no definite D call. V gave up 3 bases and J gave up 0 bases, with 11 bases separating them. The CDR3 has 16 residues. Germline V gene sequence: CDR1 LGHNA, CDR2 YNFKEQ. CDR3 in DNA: TGTGCCAGCAGCCAGGCGGTCGGTGCAACTAATGAAAAACTGTTTTTT. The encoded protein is CASSQAVGATNEKLFF.

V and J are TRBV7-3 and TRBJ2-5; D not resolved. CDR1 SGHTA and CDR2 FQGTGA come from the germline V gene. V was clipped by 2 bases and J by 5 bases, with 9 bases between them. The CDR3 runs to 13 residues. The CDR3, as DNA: TGTGCCAGCAGCTTATCAGCGCGTGAGACCCAGTACTTC. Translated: CASSLSARETQYF.

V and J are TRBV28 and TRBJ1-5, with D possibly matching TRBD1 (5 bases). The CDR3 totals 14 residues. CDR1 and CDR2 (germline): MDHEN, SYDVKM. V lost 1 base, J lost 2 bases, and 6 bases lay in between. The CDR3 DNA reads TGTGCCAGCAGTTTATTCAGGGGCAATCAGCCCCAGCATTTT. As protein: CASSLFRGNQPQHF. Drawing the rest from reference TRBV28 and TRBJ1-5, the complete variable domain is DVKVTQSSRYLVKRTGEKVFLECVQDMDHENMFWYRQDPGLGLRLIYFSYDVKMKEKGDIPEGYSVSREKKERFSLILESASTNQTSMYLCASSLFRGNQPQHFGDGTRLSIL.

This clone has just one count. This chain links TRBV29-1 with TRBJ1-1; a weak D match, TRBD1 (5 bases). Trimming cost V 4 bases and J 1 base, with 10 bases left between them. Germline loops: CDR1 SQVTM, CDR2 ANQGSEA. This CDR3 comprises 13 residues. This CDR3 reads CSVGSTANTEAFF. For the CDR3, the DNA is TGCAGCGTTGGATCGACAGCGAACACTGAAGCTTTCTTT.

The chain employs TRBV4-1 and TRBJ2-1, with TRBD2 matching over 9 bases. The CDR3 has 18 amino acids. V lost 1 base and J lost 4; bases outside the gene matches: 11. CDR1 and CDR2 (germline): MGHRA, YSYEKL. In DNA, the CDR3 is TGCGCCAGCAGCCAAGCCCAAGGAGCGGGGGGCGGGTACAATGAGCAGTTCTTC. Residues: CASSQAQGAGGGYNEQFF.

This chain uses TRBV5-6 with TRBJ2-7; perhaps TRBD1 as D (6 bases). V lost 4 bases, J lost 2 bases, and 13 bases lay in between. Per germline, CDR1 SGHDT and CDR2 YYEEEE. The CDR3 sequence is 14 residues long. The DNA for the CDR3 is TGTGCCAGCAGCGGGGGACACTTCACCTACGAGCAGTACTTC. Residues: CASSGGHFTYEQYF.

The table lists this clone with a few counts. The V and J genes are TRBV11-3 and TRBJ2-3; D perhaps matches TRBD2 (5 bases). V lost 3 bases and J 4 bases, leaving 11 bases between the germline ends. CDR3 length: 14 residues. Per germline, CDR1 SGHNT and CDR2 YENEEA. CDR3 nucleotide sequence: TGTGCCAGCAGCTTCTACGGGGAGCCAGATACGCAGTATTTT. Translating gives CASSFYGEPDTQYF.

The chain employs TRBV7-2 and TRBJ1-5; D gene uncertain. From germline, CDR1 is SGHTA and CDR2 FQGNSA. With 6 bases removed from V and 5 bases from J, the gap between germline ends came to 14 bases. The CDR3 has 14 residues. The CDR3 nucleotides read TGTGCCAGCAGTCTTACATCGGCGGATCAGCCCCAGCATTTT. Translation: CASSLTSADQPQHF.

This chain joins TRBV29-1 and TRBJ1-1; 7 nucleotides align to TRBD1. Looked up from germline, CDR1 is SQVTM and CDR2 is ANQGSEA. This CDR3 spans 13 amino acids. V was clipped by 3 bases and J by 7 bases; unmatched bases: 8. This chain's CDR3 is CSVERTGWGEAFF. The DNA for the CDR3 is TGCAGCGTTGAGCGGACAGGATGGGGTGAAGCTTTCTTT.

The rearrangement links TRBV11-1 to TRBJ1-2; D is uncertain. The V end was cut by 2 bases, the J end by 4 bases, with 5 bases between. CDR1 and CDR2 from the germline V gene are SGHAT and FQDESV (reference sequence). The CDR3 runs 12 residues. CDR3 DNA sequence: TGTGCCAGCAGCTTATCGGGCTATGGCTACACCTTC. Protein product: CASSLSGYGYTF.

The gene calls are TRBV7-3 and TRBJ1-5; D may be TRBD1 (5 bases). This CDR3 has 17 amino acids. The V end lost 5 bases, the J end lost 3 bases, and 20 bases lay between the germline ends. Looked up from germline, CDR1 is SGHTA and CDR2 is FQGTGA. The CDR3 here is CASSHGSGGAVNQPQHF. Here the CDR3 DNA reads TGTGCCAGCAGCCACGGGTCGGGCGGGGCGGTCAATCAGCCCCAGCATTTT.

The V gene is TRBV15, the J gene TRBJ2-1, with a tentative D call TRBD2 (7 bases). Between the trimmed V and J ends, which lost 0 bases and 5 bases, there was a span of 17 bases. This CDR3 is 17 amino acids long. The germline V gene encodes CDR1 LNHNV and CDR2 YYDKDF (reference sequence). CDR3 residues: CATSRDPGRGADNEQFF. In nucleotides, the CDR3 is TGTGCCACCAGCAGAGATCCCGGACGGGGGGCCGACAATGAGCAGTTCTTC.

CDR3 nucleotides: TGTGCCAGCAGTAGACAGGGGGCTTACACTGAAGCTTTCTTT. Translation gives CASSRQGAYTEAFF. The chain employs TRBV6-2 or TRBV6-3 and TRBJ1-1, with 10 bases that match TRBD1. This CDR3 has 14 amino acids. Germline V gene lookup returns CDR1 MNHEY and CDR2 SVGEGT. V gave up 5 bases and J gave up 3 bases; unmatched junction bases: 3.

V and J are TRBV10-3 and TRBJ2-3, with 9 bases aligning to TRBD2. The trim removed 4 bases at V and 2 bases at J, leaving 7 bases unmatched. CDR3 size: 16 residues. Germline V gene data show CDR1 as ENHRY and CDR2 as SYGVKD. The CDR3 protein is CAISGRSGGPTDTQYF. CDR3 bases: TGTGCCATCAGTGGAAGGAGCGGGGGGCCCACAGATACGCAGTATTTT.

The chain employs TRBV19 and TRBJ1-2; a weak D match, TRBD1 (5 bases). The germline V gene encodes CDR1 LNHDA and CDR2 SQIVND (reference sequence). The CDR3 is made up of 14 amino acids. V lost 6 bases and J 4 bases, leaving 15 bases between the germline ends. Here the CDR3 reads CASSSRGVFYGYTF. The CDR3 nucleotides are TGTGCCAGTAGCTCCCGGGGGGTTTTCTATGGCTACACCTTC. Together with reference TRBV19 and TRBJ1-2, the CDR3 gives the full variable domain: DGGITQSPKYLFRKEGQNVTLSCEQNLNHDAMYWYRQDPGQGLRLIYYSQIVNDFQKGDIAEGYSVSREKKESFPLTVTSAQKNPTAFYLCASSSRGVFYGYTFGSGTRLTVV.